These 10 T cell receptor beta chains were all obtained from the same sample, sequenced in a study of cytomegalovirus exposure and HLA in healthy donors. Here immunoSEQ multiplex PCR was the method, and the copy in TCRdb shows in-frame clones only, minus some. The sample has roughly 49,000 clones, around 94% seen once. The sequencing input was PBMCs. All receptors come from a woman aged 18-35 years in good health and CMV-seropositive.

Here the CDR3 DNA reads TGTGCCAGCAGCTTACTCAGACTAGCGGGACTCCCCACCTACGAGCAGTACTTC. Translated, it gives CASSLLRLAGLPTYEQYF. This rearrangement joins TRBV7-2 to TRBJ2-7; 11 nucleotides align to TRBD2. The V gene's germline CDR1 is SGHTA and CDR2 FQGNSA. With 2 bases clipped from V and 2 bases from J, the junction kept 11 bases outside the gene matches. The CDR3 runs 18 residues.

The genes are TRBV7-9 and TRBJ2-1, with 8 bases aligning to TRBD1. The CDR3 is made up of 14 amino acids. Trimming cost V 9 bases and J 9 bases; bases outside gene matches: 13. Germline CDR1 SEHNR, CDR2 FQNEAQ (reference sequence). The CDR3 is CASRTGTTISEQFF. CDR3 DNA sequence: TGTGCCAGTCGGACAGGGACGACAATTAGTGAGCAGTTCTTC.

The chain is built from TRBV30 and TRBJ2-7; D is undetermined. Trimming pared 2 bases from V and 3 bases from J, leaving 8 bases between. The CDR3 spans 12 residues. Germline loops: CDR1 GTSNPN, CDR2 SVGIG (reference sequence). CDR3 nucleotides: TGTGCCTGGAGTCCAAACAACTACGAGCAGTACTTC. This encodes CAWSPNNYEQYF.

The CDR3 DNA is TGTGCCAGCAGTTACCGACTACGCGATGAGCAGTTCTTC. It encodes CASSYRLRDEQFF. The gene calls are TRBV6-5 and TRBJ2-1, with D possibly being TRBD2 (5 bases). Germline V gene data show CDR1 as MNHEY and CDR2 as SVGAGI. CDR3 length equals 13 residues. V was trimmed by 2 bases and J by 8 bases, leaving 10 bases between them.

The chain couples TRBV4-1 to TRBJ1-4; no firm D call. The germline V and J ends were trimmed by 4 bases and 6 bases, with 18 bases remaining between them. This CDR3 comprises 16 residues. Germline CDR1 and CDR2: MGHRA and YSYEKL. The CDR3 DNA follows: TGCGCCAGCAGCCTCCAAGGAACCGGGCGGGATGAAAAACTGTTTTTT. This sequence encodes CASSLQGTGRDEKLFF.

The chain is built from TRBV5-1 and TRBJ2-2; 10 bases match TRBD2. The germline V gene has CDR1 SGHRS and CDR2 YFSETQ. The CDR3 length is 16 residues. Trimming removed 3 bases from V and 0 bases from J; junction bases left unmatched: 2. CDR3: CASSYLAGANTGELFF. In nucleotides, the CDR3 is TGCGCCAGCAGCTATCTAGCGGGAGCGAACACCGGGGAGCTGTTTTTT.

The chain has TRBV27 and TRBJ1-1, with a weak D call TRBD1 (5 bases). CDR3 length: 15 amino acids. The ends were cut back, 0 bases at V and 5 bases at J, with 13 bases in the middle. The germline V gene has CDR1 MNHEY and CDR2 SMNVEV (reference sequence). CDR3 nucleotide sequence: TGTGCCAGCAGTTTATCGGGCCAGGGTTTAACTGAAGCTTTCTTT. Amino acids: CASSLSGQGLTEAFF.

This clone appeared a single time. The genes are TRBV11-2 and TRBJ2-1, with 14 positions matching TRBD2. Germline V gene data show CDR1 as SGHAT and CDR2 as FQNNGV. The V segment lost 5 bases and the J segment 7 bases; nucleotides outside the gene matches: 10. CDR3 size: 17 residues. The CDR3 spells CASSPPAGTSGRNEQFF. For the CDR3, the DNA is TGTGCCAGCAGCCCACCGGCCGGGACTAGCGGGAGAAATGAGCAGTTCTTC.

The chain carries TRBV2 and TRBJ1-2; TRBD1 agrees at 9 bases. The CDR3 totals 14 residues. The junction had 6 bases not matched to a gene; V was cut back by 4 bases and J by 6 bases. Germline values: CDR1 SNHLY, CDR2 FYNNEI. For the CDR3, the DNA is TGTGCCAGCAGTGGGGACAGGGCTCTGGATGGCTACACCTTC. Its translation: CASSGDRALDGYTF.

This clone was counted a single time. The rearrangement uses TRBV28 and TRBJ2-7; no clear D gene. The CDR3 runs to 13 residues. The germline gives CDR1 MDHEN, CDR2 SYDVKM. V lost 3 bases, J lost 0 bases, and 6 bases lay in between. The CDR3 coding sequence is TGTGCCAGCAGTTTGGCCCACTCCTACGAGCAGTACTTC. This encodes CASSLAHSYEQYF.